The clone carrying this TCR beta chain was seen at least ten times. Its antigen is not identified. Read coverage stops 3 residues before the CDR3 terminus; the germline J gene supplies the remainder. CDR1 MNHNS and CDR2 SASEGT come from the germline V gene. V shed 4 bases and J shed 4 bases, with 11 bases lying between them. This CDR3 contains 13 residues. The source of the sample is a study of T cell clonality in common variable immunodeficiency. Study-wide points: Compared with healthy controls, CVID subjects showed increased TCRbeta clonality, mostly in about a third. CVID patient heterogeneity limited repertoire-clinical complication correlations. Fewer TCRbeta clones were shared among CVID subjects than controls.

TCRdb's copy holds only in-frame clones and misses some; the assay was immunoSEQ multiplex PCR. Singletons are absent from the sample, which has some 60,000 clones. Sequences were obtained from peripheral blood mononuclear cells. The clonotype originates from a person between 18 and 69 years old in good health. The V gene is TRBV6-1, the J gene TRBJ2-7, with D unresolved. CDR3 bases read: TGTGCCAGCAGTGGGGCAGATCTGTACGAG. Residues: CASSGADLYE. The complete CDR3 protein is CASSGADLYEQYF.